This T cell receptor beta chain was retrieved from a study of blood T cell repertoires in COVID-19. At the level of the study: Nucleic acid was either cDNA or gDNA, and it came from T cells, B-cell-depleted T cells, or PBMCs.

CDR1 is LNHDA and CDR2 is SQIVND in the germline V gene (reference sequence). Germline trimming cut 6 bases from V and 9 bases from J; bases unmatched to any gene: 11. The CDR3 is made up of 15 amino acids. In the original processing: Nucleated cell counts were estimated from reference gene primer amplification. The table came from immunoSEQ multiplex PCR; TCRdb's copy has only in-frame clones and leaves some out. For V, J and clone size, that table is used; D and trimming come from the DNA. This repertoire shows approximately 100,000 clones, around 90% found once; its top ten account for around 3.9%.

The J gene is TRBJ2-2, the V gene TRBV19; TRBD1 matches 9 bases. The source material was peripheral blood. The sequence derives from a human donor with COVID-19, enrolled during active disease. The donor label of this sample is uncertain. The CDR3 DNA reads as TGTGCCAGTAGAGACCTGGGACAGGGTAGTCGGGAGCTGTTTTTT. Its protein is CASRDLGQGSRELFF.